The 25 T cell receptor beta chains listed next were all sequenced from one sample in a study of molecular identifiers for immune sequencing clone quantification. TCRdb ran MiXCR on the PCR reads and lists one entry per CDR3 protein. Of around 8,000 distinct CDR3 sequences listed, about 30% are singletons. Sequencing was performed on naive CD8+ T cells from blood, with Jurkat cell RNA spiked in. Subset denoted: FACS-sorted CD8+CD4-CCR7+CD45RA+ naive T cells. Receptors originate from a human donor in good health. Some libraries in this study had Jurkat cell RNA spiked in.

Comment on this clonotype: This may stem from a read error, because a much larger clone lies one nucleotide away. The chain joins TRBV7-9 to TRBJ2-7, with a possible D match to TRBD2 (7 bases). V was clipped by 3 bases and J by 7 bases, with 13 bases between them. The CDR3 sequence is 13 residues long. Germline assignment: CDR1 SEHNR and CDR2 FQNEAQ (reference sequence). The CDR3 region has the DNA TGTGCCAGCAGCTTGCGGGGGACAAGAGAGCAGTACTTC. Its translation: CASSLRGTREQYF.

The chain combines TRBV6-5 with TRBJ1-5; unclear D gene. Germline V lookup: CDR1 MNHEY, CDR2 SVGAGI. The V gene lost 6 bases and the J gene lost 5 bases, with 14 bases spanning the gap. The CDR3 spans 14 residues. CDR3 protein: CASSLSQFDQPQHF. CDR3 sequence (DNA): TGTGCCAGCAGCCTATCTCAGTTCGATCAGCCCCAGCATTTT.

The genes are TRBV9 and TRBJ1-3, with a weak D call TRBD1 (6 bases). The CDR3 is 14 amino acids. Germline CDR1 SGDLS, CDR2 YYNGEE. The V and J ends lost 2 bases and 6 bases respectively, with 12 bases between them. CDR3 in amino acids: CASSVSRGENTIYF. CDR3 in DNA: TGTGCCAGCAGCGTTAGCAGGGGCGAAAACACCATATATTTT.

J is TRBJ2-1 and V is TRBV28; D is ambiguous. Germline values: CDR1 MDHEN, CDR2 SYDVKM. Trimming shortened V by 6 bases and J by 0 bases, and 12 bases separated the two germline ends. This CDR3 has 15 residues. The CDR3 nucleotides are TGTGCCAGCAGCTACCCGTCCTACTCCTACAATGAGCAGTTCTTC. It codes for CASSYPSYSYNEQFF.

This clonotype was counted between two and nine times. The chain has TRBV28 and TRBJ1-5; 8 bases line up with TRBD1. Germline CDR1 reads MDHEN; CDR2 reads SYDVKM. The CDR3 sequence is 16 residues long. The ends lost 7 bases at V and 3 bases at J; junction bases unmatched: 11. The DNA of the CDR3 is TGTGCCAGCACCTCGTGGACAGGGCCTATCAATCAGCCCCAGCATTTT. Its translation is CASTSWTGPINQPQHF.

The J gene is TRBJ2-5, the V gene TRBV15, with D hard to call. Germline-derived CDR1 and CDR2 are LNHNV and YYDKDF (reference sequence). CDR3 length: 13 amino acids. The V and J ends lost 0 bases and 2 bases respectively, with 4 bases between them. CDR3 in amino acids: CATSRDPQETQYF. The CDR3 DNA reads TGTGCCACCAGCAGAGATCCGCAAGAGACCCAGTACTTC.

The chain has TRBV20-1 and TRBJ2-1, with TRBD2 matching over 8 bases. V was clipped by 3 bases and J by 9 bases; unmatched bases: 16. The length of the CDR3 is 16 residues. CDR1 and CDR2 from the germline V gene are DFQATT and SNEGSKA (reference sequence). The chain's CDR3 is CSASILGTRDLVEQFF. The DNA of the CDR3 is TGCAGTGCTAGCATCTTAGGGACTAGGGACTTGGTTGAGCAGTTCTTC.

With regard to this clonotype: Germline and junction disagree at one end, which may indicate a read error. The chain is built from TRBV28 and TRBJ2-2, with D possibly matching TRBD2 (6 bases). The CDR3 is 16 amino acids. Looked up from germline, CDR1 is MDHEN and CDR2 is SYDVKM. Written as DNA, the CDR3 is TGTGCCAGCAGCCACCGACGGGAGTTGGTCACCGGGGAGCTGGTTTTT. This sequence encodes CASSHRRELVTGELVF.

In the case of this clonotype: Compared with germline, one end of the junction differs, possibly owing to a read error. This rearrangement joins TRBV19 to TRBJ2-7; tentatively, D is TRBD2 (6 bases). Germline loops: CDR1 LNHDA, CDR2 SQIVND (reference sequence). The CDR3 length is 15 residues. CDR3 sequence reads: CASCIADYGNYEQYF. Written as DNA, the CDR3 is TGTGCCAGTTGTATTGCGGACTATGGGAACTACGAGCAGTACTTC.

This clonotype came up a few times. The rearrangement uses TRBV19 and TRBJ2-5; D remains ambiguous. From germline, CDR1 is LNHDA and CDR2 SQIVND (reference sequence). V was trimmed by 4 bases and J by 2 bases, leaving 11 bases between them. This CDR3 has 14 amino acids. The CDR3 nucleotides read TGTGCCAGTAGTACCACCAGGCAACAAGAGACCCAGTACTTC. It codes for CASSTTRQQETQYF.

The chain is built from TRBV15 and TRBJ1-5, with 7 bases lining up with TRBD1. The CDR3 loop spans 12 amino acids. V lost 8 bases, J lost 3 bases, and 1 base stayed unmatched. Looked up from germline, CDR1 is LNHNV and CDR2 is YYDKDF (reference sequence). The CDR3 DNA reads TGTGCCACCGGACAGGTCAATCAGCCCCAGCATTTT. Protein: CATGQVNQPQHF. Filled out from reference TRBV15 and TRBJ1-5, the complete variable domain reads DAMVIQNPRYQVTQFGKPVTLSCSQTLNHNVMYWYQQKSSQAPKLLFHYYDKDFNNEADTPDNFQSRRPNTSFCFLDIRSPGLGDTAMYLCATGQVNQPQHFGDGTRLSIL.

This clonotype was seen a handful of times. V usage is TRBV7-9 and J usage is TRBJ2-7, with a weak D call TRBD2 (5 bases). This CDR3 comprises 14 residues. V lost 1 base and J lost 7, with 14 bases in between. Germline CDR1 is SEHNR and CDR2 is FQNEAQ (reference sequence). The CDR3 here is CASSLVMGAGEQYF. CDR3 nucleotides: TGTGCCAGCAGCTTAGTTATGGGAGCTGGAGAGCAGTACTTC.

As regards this clonotype: Here the CDR3 omits its conserved ending phenylalanine or tryptophan, so a read error is the likely source. The V call is TRBV11-3, the J call TRBJ2-3; D ambiguous. Trimming shortened V by 0 bases and J by 12 bases, and 1 base separated the two germline ends. Germline lookup yields CDR1 SGHNT and CDR2 YENEEA. The length of the CDR3 is 9 residues. Written as DNA, the CDR3 is TGTGCCAGCAGCTTAGATCAGTATATT. Its translation is CASSLDQYI.

The chain uses TRBV6-2 or TRBV6-3 and TRBJ2-7, with 7 bases aligning to TRBD2. The CDR3 runs 13 residues. The V gene end was trimmed by 8 bases and the J gene end by 2 bases; junction bases not matched to a gene: 6. Germline CDR1 is MNHEY and CDR2 is SVGEGT. This chain's CDR3 is CASSVSGAYEQYF. CDR3 coding DNA: TGTGCCAGCTCCGTCAGCGGGGCCTACGAGCAGTACTTC.

This clonotype was seen more than once but under ten times. The chain has TRBV10-2 and TRBJ2-7; D unclear. This CDR3 contains 13 residues. V gave up 3 bases and J gave up 3 bases, with 9 bases separating them. The V gene's germline CDR1 is WSHSY and CDR2 SAAADI. CDR3 in amino acids: CASSDRISYEQYF. The CDR3 DNA follows: TGCGCCAGCAGTGACAGGATCAGCTACGAGCAGTACTTC.

The V call is TRBV4-3, the J call TRBJ2-2; D gene ambiguous. Trimming removed 0 bases from V and 4 bases from J, with 6 bases in between. Germline V gene lookup returns CDR1 LGHNA and CDR2 YSLEER. The CDR3 sequence is 14 residues long. CDR3 sequence (DNA): TGCGCCAGCAGCCAAGAAACGGGCACCGGGGAGCTGTTTTTT. This gives the protein CASSQETGTGELFF.

This clonotype was observed a few times. The chain recombines TRBV7-9 with TRBJ2-2; 11 nucleotides align to TRBD2. V lost 5 bases, J lost 3 bases, and 5 bases stayed unmatched. This CDR3 region has 16 residues. Germline-derived CDR1 and CDR2 are SEHNR and FQNEAQ (reference sequence). DNA for the CDR3: TGTGCCAGCAGCCCCTCTAGCGGGGGGTACACCGGGGAGCTGTTTTTT. This codes for CASSPSSGGYTGELFF. The variable domain in full, with the rest retrieved from reference TRBV7-9 and TRBJ2-2, is DTGVSQNPRHKITKRGQNVTFRCDPISEHNRLYWYRQTLGQGPEFLTYFQNEAQLEKSRLLSDRFSAERPKGSFSTLEIQRTEQGDSAMYLCASSPSSGGYTGELFFGEGSRLTVL.

This clonotype occurred a few times. The V gene is TRBV4-3, the J gene TRBJ1-1; D is possibly TRBD1 (6 bases). Germline CDR1 reads LGHNA; CDR2 reads YSLEER. With 0 bases removed from V and 0 bases from J, the gap between germline ends came to 8 bases. This CDR3 has 15 amino acids. As DNA, the CDR3 is TGCGCCAGCAGCCAAGAAACAGGGATGAACACTGAAGCTTTCTTT. Its protein is CASSQETGMNTEAFF.

About this clonotype itself: A much larger clone is a single base away; this may be a read error. Without the conserved terminal phenylalanine or tryptophan, this CDR3 likely stems from a read error. The chain uses TRBV6-5 and TRBJ1-5, with TRBD1 as a possible D gene (5 bases). CDR1 is MNHEY and CDR2 is SVGAGI in the germline V gene. Trimming stripped 7 bases from V and 8 bases from J, with 24 bases between. The length of the CDR3 is 16 residues. The DNA of the CDR3 is TGTGCCAGCACGGGACTCTATACCTTCGAGGTTAAGCCCCAGCATCTT. It is translated as CASTGLYTFEVKPQHL.

The V call is TRBV19, the J call TRBJ1-1; maybe TRBD1 (5 bases). The CDR3 has 12 amino acids. Per the germline V gene, CDR1 is LNHDA and CDR2 is SQIVND (reference sequence). Deletions cut 3 bases from V and 5 bases from J, with 7 bases between. CDR3 residues: CASSMEGTEAFF. The DNA for the CDR3 is TGTGCCAGTAGTATGGAGGGGACTGAAGCTTTCTTT.

About this clonotype: A much larger clone differs from this one at a single base, so this may be a read error. The chain has TRBV29-1 and TRBJ2-3; 8 nucleotides align to TRBD1. Unmatched junction bases numbered 12, after V lost 5 bases and J lost 14 bases. The CDR3 length is 12 residues. Germline V gene data show CDR1 as SQVTM and CDR2 as ANQGSEA. The CDR3 spells CSVRQGAPQPYF. The CDR3 DNA reads TGCAGCGTTCGTCAGGGGGCCCCCCAACCGTATTTT.

V is TRBV13 and J is TRBJ1-2; no clear D gene. The CDR3 spans 15 residues. V was shortened by 1 base and J by 1 base, with 10 bases between the two germline ends. Per the germline V gene, CDR1 is PRHDT and CDR2 is FYEKMQ (reference sequence). The CDR3 DNA sequence: TGTGCCAGCAGCTTAGAGTCCGGTAGTAACTATGGCTACACCTTC. Translation: CASSLESGSNYGYTF.

As regards this clonotype: A much larger clone is a single base away; this may be a read error. This sequence joins TRBV7-2 and TRBJ1-4; 8 bases are a match to TRBD1. This CDR3 region has 15 residues. Germline V gene lookup returns CDR1 SGHTA and CDR2 FQGNSA. This CDR3 is CASSLDRAANEKLSF. CDR3 sequence (DNA): TGTGCCAGCAGCTTGGACAGGGCCGCTAATGAAAAACTGTCTTTT. The variable domain in full, with the rest retrieved from reference TRBV7-2 and TRBJ1-4, is GAGVSQSPSNKVTEKGKDVELRCDPISGHTALYWYRQSLGQGLEFLIYFQGNSAPDKSGLPSDRFSAERTGGSVSTLTIQRTQQEDSAVYLCASSLDRAANEKLSFGSGTQLSVL.

As for this clonotype: The junction and the germline gene differ at one end; a read error may be behind it. The genes are TRBV7-9 and TRBJ2-1; D ambiguous. CDR1 and CDR2 (germline): SEHNR, FQNEAQ (reference sequence). This CDR3 is built from 12 residues. The CDR3 region is CALTGPHNEQSF. CDR3 DNA sequence: TGTGCCTTAACCGGGCCTCACAATGAGCAGTCCTTC.

This rearrangement joins TRBV19 to TRBJ1-5; TRBD1 matches at 8 bases. Germline CDR1 reads LNHDA; CDR2 reads SQIVND (reference sequence). V trimming: 8 bases; J trimming: 6 bases; junction bases outside the gene matches: 9. The CDR3 is 14 amino acids. The CDR3 DNA reads TGTGCCAGTGTCCCAGGGGGCGGCGGTCAGCCCCAGCATTTT. Its protein is CASVPGGGGQPQHF.